Listed here are 10 T cell receptor beta chains from one sample, sequenced in a study of shared clonotypes between healthy human individuals. Method: immunoSEQ multiplex PCR; TCRdb's copy keeps in-frame clones and lacks some. The table has 2 million to 3 million clones, roughly nine tenths seen once. The sequenced sample was naive CD4+ T cells sorted from blood. Subset described: CD45RA+ positively selected. These TCRs come from a man aged 18-30 years in good health.

The CDR3 loop is CASSFLVGFEQYF. DNA for the CDR3: TGTGCCAGCAGCTTCTTAGTTGGTTTCGAGCAGTACTTC. The chain recombines TRBV11-2 with TRBJ2-7; D not certain. Trimming shortened V by 3 bases and J by 6 bases, and 12 bases separated the two germline ends. The CDR3 has 13 residues. Germline-derived CDR1 and CDR2 are SGHAT and FQNNGV. Full variable domain (remainder filled in from reference TRBV11-2 and TRBJ2-7): EAGVAQSPRYKIIEKRQSVAFWCNPISGHATLYWYQQILGQGPKLLIQFQNNGVVDDSQLPKDRFSAERLKGVDSTLKIQPAKLEDSAVYLCASSFLVGFEQYFGPGTRLTVT.

This chain joins TRBV7-2 and TRBJ2-4; maybe TRBD2 (6 bases). The CDR3 runs to 15 residues. The germline V gene has CDR1 SGHTA and CDR2 FQGNSA. V was shortened by 1 base and J by 0 bases, with 7 bases between the two germline ends. DNA of the CDR3: TGTGCCAGCAGCTTAGGCGGGATAGCCAAAAACATTCAGTACTTC. Translation gives CASSLGGIAKNIQYF.

The chain employs TRBV6-1 and TRBJ1-1, with TRBD1 matching over 8 bases. Germline loops: CDR1 MNHNS, CDR2 SASEGT. This CDR3 region has 14 residues. The V segment lost 6 bases and the J segment 1 base; nucleotides outside the gene matches: 4. In DNA form, the CDR3 reads TGTGCCAGCAGCGAGGGACAGGCGAACACTGAAGCTTTCTTT. Residues: CASSEGQANTEAFF.

J is TRBJ2-7 and V is TRBV6-1; the match to TRBD1 covers 9 bases. The CDR3 consists of 14 residues. J gave up 5 bases and V 5 bases, and 7 bases lay outside the gene matches. Germline V lookup: CDR1 MNHNS, CDR2 SASEGT. The CDR3 loop is CASSPGQGLNEQYF. The CDR3 bases are TGTGCCAGCAGTCCGGGACAGGGTCTCAACGAGCAGTACTTC.

The CDR3 region is CASSGTGYQNTEAFF. The CDR3 coding sequence is TGCGCCAGCAGTGGGACAGGATATCAGAACACTGAAGCTTTCTTT. The chain uses TRBV10-2 and TRBJ1-1; 7 bases are a match to TRBD1. After removal of 4 bases from V and 1 base from J, the junction contained 6 bases not matched to a gene. CDR1 is WSHSY, CDR2 SAAADI, per germline. The CDR3 spans 15 residues.

The rearrangement uses TRBV27 and TRBJ2-6; TRBD1 might be the D (5 bases). V lost 5 bases and J lost 4, with 9 bases in between. Per the germline V gene, CDR1 is MNHEY and CDR2 is SMNVEV (reference sequence). The CDR3 is made up of 14 amino acids. The CDR3 sequence is CASSKGYGANVLTF. CDR3 DNA: TGTGCCAGCAGTAAGGGGTACGGGGCCAACGTCCTGACTTTC.

This clone was counted a single time. J is TRBJ1-5 and V is TRBV7-9; 7 positions agree with TRBD1. Trimming took 5 bases from V and 2 from J; bases not matched to a gene: 6. The CDR3 is 15 residues long. Germline CDR1 SEHNR, CDR2 FQNEAQ (reference sequence). Written as DNA, the CDR3 is TGTGCCAGCAGCACAACAGGGGCCGGCAATCAGCCCCAGCATTTT. Translating it yields CASSTTGAGNQPQHF.

The chain is built from TRBV29-1 and TRBJ1-1; D is undetermined. Germline V CDR1 and CDR2: SQVTM, ANQGSEA. The CDR3 length is 10 residues. The V end was cut by 4 bases, the J end by 7 bases, with 7 bases between. The DNA of the CDR3 is TGCAGCGTTGTGGGTGTTGAAGCTTTCTTT. Translation gives CSVVGVEAFF.

This clone occurred once. As DNA, the CDR3 is TGTGCCAGCAGCTTAGAGCCAGGGAACACTGAAGCTTTCTTT. Translating it yields CASSLEPGNTEAFF. V usage is TRBV11-2 and J usage is TRBJ1-1; D is undetermined. The V gene lost 0 bases and the J gene lost 1 base, with 6 bases spanning the gap. This CDR3 is 14 amino acids long. CDR1 and CDR2 from the germline V gene are SGHAT and FQNNGV.

The chain couples TRBV28 to TRBJ1-2; TRBD1 is a possible D gene (5 bases). The CDR3 consists of 14 residues. CDR1 is MDHEN, CDR2 SYDVKM, per germline. V was trimmed by 3 bases and J by 8 bases, leaving 16 bases between them. The CDR3 nucleotides are TGTGCCAGCAGTTTGGCCCTTGACCGGGACGGCTACACCTTC. Amino acids: CASSLALDRDGYTF.